This T cell receptor beta chain is from a study of CD8 T cells in ankylosing spondylitis. V was clipped by 1 base and J by 2 bases, with 11 bases between them. This CDR3 is built from 14 residues. Germline V lookup: CDR1 DFQATT, CDR2 SNEGSKA (reference sequence). There are many counts of this clonotype. TCRdb called the 5' RACE reads again in MiXCR, with one record for every CDR3 protein. Counted here are 150,000 to 200,000 distinct CDR3 sequences, about an eighth occurring once; the ten biggest clones make up roughly 9.6%. The TCR sequence derives from a female donor with ankylosing spondylitis or in good health (not recorded which). The source material was blood, either unsorted or a sorted T cell fraction (not recorded which). The chain carries TRBV20-1 and TRBJ1-1, with unresolved D. The CDR3 coding sequence is TGCAGTGCTAGAGTGGACCCAGTCAACACTGAAGCTTTCTTT. Its protein product is CSARVDPVNTEAFF.